This section outlines one TCR beta chain sequence together with its context. The same CDR3 also results from other DNA sequences found in this sample. Sequencing used immunoSEQ multiplex PCR; TCRdb keeps in-frame clones, though not all of them. This table has around 700,000 clones, roughly 70% appearing once. The data are from a study of shared clonotypes between healthy human individuals. CDR1 is SGHRS and CDR2 is YFSETQ in the germline V gene. The CDR3 covers 14 residues. Deletions cut 3 bases from V and 0 bases from J, with 7 bases between. The sequence was obtained from a woman aged 30 to 39 in good health. J is TRBJ1-3 and V is TRBV5-1, with D perhaps matching TRBD1 (5 bases). What was sequenced was memory CD4+ T cells sorted from blood. Subset in this sample: CD45RA-negative fraction. The chain's CDR3 is CASSSGTSGNTIYF. DNA of the CDR3: TGCGCCAGCAGCTCAGGGACCTCTGGAAACACCATATATTTT.